The rows below give T cell receptor beta chains drawn from one sample of a study of T cell responses to AZD1222 COVID-19 vaccine. Profiled with immunoSEQ multiplex PCR; TCRdb holds only in-frame clones, not every one. The sample gives tens of thousands of clones, around 82% of which show up once; 22% is in the top ten. This sample comprised peripheral blood, obtained on day 0 of AZD1222 vaccination. The source is an adult in good health. The CDR3 runs from the conserved cysteine through the conserved F or W. A D gene is named only where the DNA matches it firmly. Only part of the rows carry a size: once, few, many, or a class if the clone is expanded.

d_gene: .
v_gene: TRBV28
len: 10
abundance: once
j_gene: TRBJ1-4
CDR3aa: CATNNEKLFF
CDR3nt: TGTGCCACCAATAATGAAAAACTGTTTTTT

d_gene: .
v_gene: TRBV14
len: 12
abundance: .
j_gene: TRBJ2-7
CDR3aa: CASSQNRGGLNF
CDR3nt: TGTGCCAGCAGCCAAAATAGGGGGGGCCTGAACTTC

d_gene: .
v_gene: TRBV4-2
len: 13
abundance: .
j_gene: TRBJ1-1
CDR3aa: CASSQDYGNEAFF
CDR3nt: TGTGCCAGCAGCCAAGATTACGGGAATGAAGCTTTCTTT

d_gene: .
v_gene: TRBV7-2
len: 14
abundance: once
j_gene: TRBJ2-7
CDR3aa: CASSLGVRGYEQYF
CDR3nt: TGTGCCAGCAGCTTAGGTGTCCGGGGCTACGAGCAGTACTTC

d_gene: TRBD1
v_gene: TRBV28
len: 13
abundance: once
j_gene: TRBJ2-7
CDR3aa: CASRTGISYEQYF
CDR3nt: TGTGCCAGCCGGACAGGGATCTCCTACGAGCAGTACTTC

d_gene: .
v_gene: TRBV27
len: 14
abundance: .
j_gene: TRBJ2-1
CDR3aa: CASSLRLGSNEQFF
CDR3nt: TGTGCCAGCAGTTTACGGCTAGGGAGCAATGAGCAGTTCTTC

d_gene: .
v_gene: TRBV19
len: 14
abundance: once
j_gene: TRBJ2-5
CDR3aa: CASSPPGEQETQYF
CDR3nt: TGTGCCAGTAGTCCCCCCGGCGAGCAAGAGACCCAGTACTTC

d_gene: .
v_gene: TRBV11-2
len: 15
abundance: .
j_gene: TRBJ2-1
CDR3aa: CASSLVGQLRDEQFF
CDR3nt: TGTGCCAGCAGCTTAGTCGGCCAACTACGCGATGAGCAGTTCTTC

d_gene: .
v_gene: TRBV25-1
len: 14
abundance: .
j_gene: TRBJ1-1
CDR3aa: CASSPSRGGTEAFF
CDR3nt: TGTGCCAGCAGTCCCTCCCGGGGGGGCACTGAAGCTTTCTTT

d_gene: .
v_gene: TRBV2
len: 13
abundance: few
j_gene: TRBJ1-6
CDR3aa: CASIETGNSPLHF
CDR3nt: TGTGCCAGCATCGAGACGGGGAATTCACCCCTCCACTTT

d_gene: .
v_gene: TRBV6-5
len: 15
abundance: .
j_gene: TRBJ2-1
CDR3aa: CASRAPGRNNNEQFF
CDR3nt: TGTGCCAGCAGGGCCCCGGGACGGAATAACAATGAGCAGTTCTTC

d_gene: TRBD2
v_gene: TRBV19
len: 14
abundance: .
j_gene: TRBJ2-7
CDR3aa: CASRQRGGGYEQYF
CDR3nt: TGTGCCAGTAGGCAGCGGGGGGGCGGTTACGAGCAGTACTTC

d_gene: TRBD1
v_gene: TRBV5-1
len: 15
abundance: .
j_gene: TRBJ2-1
CDR3aa: CASSLGQGPYNEQFF
CDR3nt: TGCGCCAGCAGCTTAGGACAGGGCCCTTACAATGAGCAGTTCTTC

d_gene: .
v_gene: TRBV5-1
len: 14
abundance: .
j_gene: TRBJ1-5
CDR3aa: CASSLGGGQEPQHF
CDR3nt: TGCGCCAGCAGCTTGGGGGGCGGCCAAGAGCCCCAGCATTTT

d_gene: TRBD2
v_gene: TRBV7-6
len: 15
abundance: .
j_gene: TRBJ2-5
CDR3aa: CASRHLAGGQETQYF
CDR3nt: TGTGCCAGCAGACACCTAGCGGGGGGGCAGGAGACCCAGTACTTC

d_gene: TRBD1
v_gene: TRBV24-1
len: 12
abundance: .
j_gene: TRBJ1-1
CDR3aa: CATSDGTGEAFF
CDR3nt: TGTGCCACCAGTGACGGGACAGGGGAAGCTTTCTTT

d_gene: .
v_gene: TRBV27
len: 14
abundance: .
j_gene: TRBJ2-3
CDR3aa: CASSLRDGADTQYF
CDR3nt: TGTGCCAGCAGTCTAAGGGACGGAGCAGATACGCAGTATTTT

d_gene: TRBD1
v_gene: TRBV3-1/TRBV3-2
len: 13
abundance: .
j_gene: TRBJ1-2
CDR3aa: CASEQGAGYGYTF
CDR3nt: TGTGCCAGTGAACAGGGGGCGGGCTATGGCTACACCTTC

d_gene: .
v_gene: TRBV7-8
len: 12
abundance: once
j_gene: TRBJ2-3
CDR3aa: CASSQGGNTQYF
CDR3nt: TGTGCCAGCAGTCAGGGGGGCAATACGCAGTATTTT

d_gene: TRBD1
v_gene: TRBV29-1
len: 13
abundance: .
j_gene: TRBJ1-5
CDR3aa: CSVATGLGQPQHF
CDR3nt: TGCAGCGTGGCGACAGGGCTAGGTCAGCCCCAGCATTTT

d_gene: .
v_gene: TRBV5-6
len: 12
abundance: .
j_gene: TRBJ1-3
CDR3aa: CASSYSGNTIYF
CDR3nt: TGTGCCAGCAGTTATTCCGGAAACACCATATATTTT

d_gene: .
v_gene: TRBV29-1
len: 12
abundance: .
j_gene: TRBJ1-1
CDR3aa: CSVAQGPTEAFF
CDR3nt: TGCAGCGTAGCACAGGGTCCCACTGAAGCTTTCTTT

d_gene: TRBD1
v_gene: TRBV5-4
len: 15
abundance: few
j_gene: TRBJ2-7
CDR3aa: CASSLVGQGATEQYF
CDR3nt: TGTGCCAGCAGCTTGGTGGGACAGGGGGCGACCGAGCAGTACTTC

d_gene: .
v_gene: TRBV5-6
len: 15
abundance: .
j_gene: TRBJ1-1
CDR3aa: CASSSRAGWDTEAFF
CDR3nt: TGTGCCAGCAGCTCCCGGGCTGGATGGGACACTGAAGCTTTCTTT

d_gene: TRBD1
v_gene: TRBV2
len: 14
abundance: .
j_gene: TRBJ1-1
CDR3aa: CASSEWTGATEAFF
CDR3nt: TGTGCCAGCAGTGAGTGGACAGGGGCCACTGAAGCTTTCTTT

d_gene: .
v_gene: TRBV6-5
len: 12
abundance: .
j_gene: TRBJ1-1
CDR3aa: CASSQRVGKAFF
CDR3nt: TGTGCCAGCAGTCAACGGGTAGGGAAAGCTTTCTTT

d_gene: .
v_gene: TRBV28
len: 14
abundance: .
j_gene: TRBJ1-3
CDR3aa: CASGIPRSGNTIYF
CDR3nt: TGTGCCAGCGGAATTCCAAGGTCTGGAAACACCATATATTTT

d_gene: .
v_gene: TRBV6-5
len: 14
abundance: medium-sized
j_gene: TRBJ2-5
CDR3aa: CASRRDGGGETQYF
CDR3nt: TGTGCCAGCAGACGGGACGGGGGAGGTGAGACCCAGTACTTC

d_gene: .
v_gene: TRBV19
len: 14
abundance: .
j_gene: TRBJ1-4
CDR3aa: CASRDGPGSEKLFF
CDR3nt: TGTGCCAGTAGAGATGGACCGGGGAGTGAAAAACTGTTTTTT

d_gene: .
v_gene: TRBV7-2
len: 14
abundance: .
j_gene: TRBJ1-3
CDR3aa: CASSTTNSGNTIYF
CDR3nt: TGTGCCAGCAGCACCACTAACTCTGGAAACACCATATATTTT

d_gene: TRBD2
v_gene: TRBV29-1
len: 15
abundance: .
j_gene: TRBJ2-3
CDR3aa: CSVAVGRGSTDTQYF
CDR3nt: TGCAGCGTTGCTGTTGGGCGGGGGAGCACAGATACGCAGTATTTT

d_gene: .
v_gene: TRBV9
len: 18
abundance: .
j_gene: TRBJ2-3
CDR3aa: CASSALSTGGGRTDTQYF
CDR3nt: TGTGCCAGCAGCGCCCTTTCAACGGGCGGGGGCCGCACAGATACGCAGTATTTT

d_gene: .
v_gene: TRBV20-1
len: 11
abundance: .
j_gene: TRBJ2-5
CDR3aa: CSAGYIETQYF
CDR3nt: TGCAGTGCTGGCTACATAGAGACCCAGTACTTC

d_gene: TRBD2
v_gene: TRBV5-1
len: 16
abundance: .
j_gene: TRBJ2-7
CDR3aa: CASSAGLAGAWNEQYF
CDR3nt: TGCGCCAGCAGCGCTGGACTAGCGGGGGCTTGGAACGAGCAGTACTTC

d_gene: .
v_gene: TRBV18
len: 12
abundance: .
j_gene: TRBJ2-3
CDR3aa: CASSPSTDTQYF
CDR3nt: TGTGCCAGCTCACCTAGCACAGATACGCAGTATTTT

d_gene: .
v_gene: TRBV5-1
len: 14
abundance: few
j_gene: TRBJ1-1
CDR3aa: CASSAGHLNTEAFF
CDR3nt: TGCGCCAGCAGCGCCGGACATTTGAACACTGAAGCTTTCTTT

d_gene: .
v_gene: TRBV11-2
len: 15
abundance: .
j_gene: TRBJ1-1
CDR3aa: CASSSGSWDTGEAFF
CDR3nt: TGTGCCAGCAGCTCCGGATCATGGGACACTGGTGAAGCTTTCTTT

d_gene: .
v_gene: TRBV6-9
len: 13
abundance: .
j_gene: TRBJ1-1
CDR3aa: CASSNRTNTEAFF
CDR3nt: TGTGCCAGCAGTAACCGAACGAACACTGAAGCTTTCTTT

d_gene: TRBD2
v_gene: TRBV11-2
len: 15
abundance: few
j_gene: TRBJ2-5
CDR3aa: CASSLGRGGVETQYF
CDR3nt: TGTGCCAGCAGCTTAGGGCGGGGGGGCGTGGAGACCCAGTACTTC

d_gene: .
v_gene: TRBV28
len: 16
abundance: .
j_gene: TRBJ1-5
CDR3aa: CASSNSKFSSNQPQHF
CDR3nt: TGTGCCAGCAGTAACAGCAAATTTTCTAGCAATCAGCCCCAGCATTTT

d_gene: .
v_gene: TRBV6-1
len: 15
abundance: .
j_gene: TRBJ1-2
CDR3aa: CASSEAGVPSAGYTF
CDR3nt: TGTGCCAGCAGTGAAGCTGGGGTCCCCTCGGCTGGCTACACCTTC

d_gene: .
v_gene: TRBV13
len: 13
abundance: .
j_gene: TRBJ2-7
CDR3aa: CASSSQVSYEQYF
CDR3nt: TGTGCCAGCAGCTCACAGGTTTCCTACGAGCAGTACTTC

d_gene: .
v_gene: TRBV7-8
len: 14
abundance: .
j_gene: TRBJ1-3
CDR3aa: CASSPSGGTNTIYF
CDR3nt: TGTGCCAGCAGCCCCTCGGGCGGGACAAACACCATATATTTT

d_gene: TRBD2
v_gene: TRBV4-2
len: 15
abundance: once
j_gene: TRBJ2-1
CDR3aa: CASSFSSGLSNEQFF
CDR3nt: TGTGCCAGCAGCTTCAGTTCGGGACTAAGCAATGAGCAGTTCTTC

d_gene: TRBD1
v_gene: TRBV6-5
len: 15
abundance: .
j_gene: TRBJ2-2
CDR3aa: CASSHDRANTGELFF
CDR3nt: TGTGCCAGCAGTCACGACAGGGCCAACACCGGGGAGCTGTTTTTT

d_gene: TRBD1
v_gene: TRBV29-1
len: 15
abundance: .
j_gene: TRBJ2-7
CDR3aa: CSVEPTGESTYEQYF
CDR3nt: TGCAGCGTTGAACCCACAGGGGAATCTACCTACGAGCAGTACTTC

d_gene: TRBD1
v_gene: TRBV3-1/TRBV3-2
len: 18
abundance: .
j_gene: TRBJ2-5
CDR3aa: CASSQPPRDRGLRGTQYF
CDR3nt: TGTGCCAGCAGCCAACCACCTCGGGACAGGGGGCTCAGGGGGACCCAGTACTTC

d_gene: .
v_gene: TRBV5-4
len: 14
abundance: .
j_gene: TRBJ2-1
CDR3aa: CASSSGRGYNEQFF
CDR3nt: TGTGCCAGCAGCTCGGGACGGGGCTACAATGAGCAGTTCTTC

d_gene: TRBD1
v_gene: TRBV9
len: 15
abundance: .
j_gene: TRBJ1-1
CDR3aa: CASSVQGQGNTEAFF
CDR3nt: TGTGCCAGCAGCGTCCAGGGACAGGGGAACACTGAAGCTTTCTTT

d_gene: TRBD1
v_gene: TRBV18
len: 14
abundance: .
j_gene: TRBJ2-7
CDR3aa: CASSQGQAPYEQYF
CDR3nt: TGTGCCAGCTCGCAAGGACAGGCCCCCTACGAGCAGTACTTC